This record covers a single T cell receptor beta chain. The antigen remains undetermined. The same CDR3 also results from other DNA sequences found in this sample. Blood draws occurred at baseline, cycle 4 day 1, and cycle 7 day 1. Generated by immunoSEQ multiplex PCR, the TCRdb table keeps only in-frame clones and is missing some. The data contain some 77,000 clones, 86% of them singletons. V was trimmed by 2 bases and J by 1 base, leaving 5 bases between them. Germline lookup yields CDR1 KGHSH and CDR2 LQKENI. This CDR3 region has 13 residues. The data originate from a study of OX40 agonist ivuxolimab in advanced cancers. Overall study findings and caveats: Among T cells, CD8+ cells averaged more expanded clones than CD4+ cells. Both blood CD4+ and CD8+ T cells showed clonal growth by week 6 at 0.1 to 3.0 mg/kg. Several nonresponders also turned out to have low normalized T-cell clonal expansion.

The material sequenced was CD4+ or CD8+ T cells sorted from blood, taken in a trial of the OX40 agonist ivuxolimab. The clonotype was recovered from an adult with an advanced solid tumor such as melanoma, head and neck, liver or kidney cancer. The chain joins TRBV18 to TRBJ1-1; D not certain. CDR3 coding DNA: TGTGCCAGCTCACCAGGGCAGAACACTGAAGCTTTCTTT. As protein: CASSPGQNTEAFF.